These 20 T cell receptor beta chains were sequenced from one sample in a study of T cell responses to AZD1222 COVID-19 vaccine. Assay: immunoSEQ multiplex PCR; the TCRdb copy retains only in-frame clones and omits some. This sample has approximately 76,000 clones; just over 90% occur once, and the top ten carry roughly 4.5%. The source was peripheral blood, collected on day 0 of MenACWY control vaccination. Receptors originate from an adult in good health.

The chain has TRBV2 and TRBJ1-5; D unclear. The CDR3 has 14 amino acids. V was clipped by 2 bases and J by 7 bases, with 12 bases between them. The germline V gene encodes CDR1 SNHLY and CDR2 FYNNEI. CDR3 protein: CASSESAREQPQHF. CDR3 nucleotides: TGTGCCAGCAGTGAAAGTGCAAGGGAGCAGCCCCAGCATTTT.

The rearrangement joins TRBV30 to TRBJ2-7; D gene unclear. Germline V gives CDR1 GTSNPN, CDR2 SVGIG (reference sequence). The CDR3 length is 14 residues. Trimming cost V 0 bases and J 6 bases, with 15 bases left between them. The CDR3 nucleotides read TGTGCCTGGAGTGTAGGCGGTGACCCCCTCGAGCAGTACTTC. Protein product: CAWSVGGDPLEQYF.

The J gene is TRBJ2-4, the V gene TRBV18, with D perhaps matching TRBD1 or TRBD2 (5 bases each). Germline V gene data show CDR1 as KGHSH and CDR2 as LQKENI. The CDR3 consists of 16 residues. Trimming left V 0 bases short and J 8 bases short, with 17 bases between. The CDR3 loop is CASSPPSFGARDIQYF. The DNA of the CDR3 is TGTGCCAGCTCACCACCGAGTTTCGGGGCTCGTGACATTCAGTACTTC.

This sequence joins TRBV19 and TRBJ1-2; the D is unclear. The CDR3 runs 12 residues. Germline values: CDR1 LNHDA, CDR2 SQIVND (reference sequence). V lost 6 bases to trimming and J lost 7 bases, with 12 bases between them. The CDR3 loop reads CASSPHGSGYTF. In nucleotides, the CDR3 is TGTGCCAGTAGCCCACACGGCAGTGGCTACACCTTC. Variable domain in full (rest from reference TRBV19 and TRBJ1-2): DGGITQSPKYLFRKEGQNVTLSCEQNLNHDAMYWYRQDPGQGLRLIYYSQIVNDFQKGDIAEGYSVSREKKESFPLTVTSAQKNPTAFYLCASSPHGSGYTFGSGTRLTVV.

V and J are TRBV15 and TRBJ2-5; TRBD1 agrees at 10 bases. V lost 3 bases to trimming and J lost 0 bases; unmatched junction nucleotides: 1. The CDR3 length is 15 residues. CDR1 and CDR2 (germline): LNHNV, YYDKDF (reference sequence). As DNA, the CDR3 is TGTGCCACCAGCAGGGGGACAGGGGACCAAGAGACCCAGTACTTC. Protein: CATSRGTGDQETQYF.

The chain uses TRBV28 and TRBJ1-4; 7 bases line up with TRBD1. This CDR3 comprises 14 residues. After removal of 8 bases from V and 6 bases from J, the junction contained 9 bases not matched to a gene. From germline, CDR1 is MDHEN and CDR2 SYDVKM. In DNA, the CDR3 is TGTGCCAGCGTCGCCGGGACAGTAGATGAAAAACTGTTTTTT. Translated, it gives CASVAGTVDEKLFF.

The chain has TRBV19 and TRBJ1-6; TRBD1 is a possible D gene (6 bases). The germline CDR1 and CDR2 sequences are LNHDA and SQIVND (reference sequence). V was clipped by 7 bases and J by 7 bases, with 11 bases between them. This CDR3 has 13 residues. In nucleotides, the CDR3 is TGTGCCAGTAAGGCAGGGGCCAATTCACCCCTCCACTTT. It yields the protein CASKAGANSPLHF.

This clone was observed a single time. The gene calls are TRBV11-2 and TRBJ1-6, with D tentatively TRBD1 (5 bases). CDR1 is SGHAT and CDR2 is FQNNGV in the germline V gene. Deletions cut 5 bases from V and 7 bases from J, with 18 bases between. This CDR3 is 16 amino acids long. CDR3 nucleotide sequence: TGTGCCAGCAGCCGGCCCGGGACGCATCGGAATTCACCCCTCCACTTT. Its protein is CASSRPGTHRNSPLHF.

This clone was recorded only once. The V gene is TRBV2, the J gene TRBJ2-7; D uncertain. V dropped 4 bases and J dropped 0 bases, with 10 bases sitting between them. Germline V gene sequence: CDR1 SNHLY, CDR2 FYNNEI. The CDR3 extends over 14 amino acids. The CDR3 region has the DNA TGTGCCAGCAGTGGGACCGCCGACTCCTACGAGCAGTACTTC. Translating gives CASSGTADSYEQYF.

The chain is built from TRBV12-3 or TRBV12-4 and TRBJ2-4; D is possibly TRBD2 (6 bases). The CDR3 covers 13 residues. The V and J ends lost 8 bases and 2 bases respectively, with 10 bases between them. The CDR3 nucleotides read TGTGCCAGCGGAGGGCATCCCAAAAACATTCAGTACTTC. Its protein is CASGGHPKNIQYF.

The chain employs TRBV2 and TRBJ2-5; D call uncertain. In germline, CDR1 is SNHLY, CDR2 FYNNEI. V shed 7 bases and J shed 4 bases, with 7 bases lying between them. The CDR3 runs to 11 residues. Here the CDR3 reads CASTERETQYF. The CDR3 nucleotides are TGTGCCAGCACGGAGAGAGAGACCCAGTACTTC.

This clone was picked up one time. The J gene is TRBJ1-1, the V gene TRBV27; D is unclear. In germline, CDR1 is MNHEY, CDR2 SMNVEV (reference sequence). The V gene lost 6 bases and the J gene lost 0 bases, with 11 bases spanning the gap. The CDR3 length is 14 residues. In DNA, the CDR3 is TGTGCCAGCAGGCTAACAAGGCTGAACACTGAAGCTTTCTTT. It encodes CASRLTRLNTEAFF.

A single count supports this clone. The chain is built from TRBV6-9 and TRBJ1-4; 8 bases align to TRBD1. Losses at the gene ends were 0 bases for V and 5 bases for J; bases not matched to a gene: 5. In germline, CDR1 is MNHGY, CDR2 SVAAGI. The CDR3 has 16 amino acids. CDR3 amino acids: CASSYSGRDRNEKLFF. CDR3 in DNA: TGTGCCAGCAGTTATTCAGGACGGGACAGGAATGAAAAACTGTTTTTT.

CDR3 region: CASSLLGGTEAFF. CDR3 coding DNA: TGTGCCAGCAGTTTATTGGGGGGCACTGAAGCTTTCTTT. This rearrangement joins TRBV12-3 or TRBV12-4 to TRBJ1-1, with D perhaps TRBD1 (5 bases). The CDR3 extends over 13 amino acids. V was pared by 2 bases and J by 4 bases, with 8 bases between.

V usage is TRBV30 and J usage is TRBJ2-4, with 13 bases identical to TRBD2. Trimming at V came to 2 bases and at J to 2 bases, leaving 9 bases not matched to a gene. This CDR3 has 18 residues. Germline CDR1 reads GTSNPN; CDR2 reads SVGIG (reference sequence). The CDR3 here is CAWSPELAGGPTKNIQYF. Here the CDR3 DNA reads TGTGCCTGGAGTCCCGAACTAGCGGGAGGGCCGACCAAAAACATTCAGTACTTC.

The rearrangement joins TRBV7-9 to TRBJ2-1; TRBD2 agrees at 11 bases. The CDR3 consists of 19 residues. Per the germline V gene, CDR1 is SEHNR and CDR2 is FQNEAQ (reference sequence). The V segment lost 5 bases and the J segment 6 bases; nucleotides outside the gene matches: 18. CDR3 loop: CASSARQGLADVRLNEQFF. CDR3 DNA sequence: TGTGCCAGCAGCGCACGGCAGGGACTAGCGGACGTACGCCTCAATGAGCAGTTCTTC.

This chain joins TRBV2 and TRBJ2-5, with a weak D call TRBD2 (5 bases). V was trimmed by 6 bases and J by 1 base, leaving 15 bases between them. This CDR3 is 15 amino acids long. Germline-derived CDR1 and CDR2 are SNHLY and FYNNEI. For the CDR3, the DNA is TGTGCCAGCAGGGCCAAGGTAGCGACCCAAGAGACCCAGTACTTC. Translating it yields CASRAKVATQETQYF.

V is TRBV6-5 and J is TRBJ2-5, with 9 bases aligning to TRBD1. The CDR3 runs to 13 residues. Trimming removed 6 bases from V and 5 bases from J; junction bases left unmatched: 4. The V gene's germline CDR1 is MNHEY and CDR2 SVGAGI. As DNA, the CDR3 is TGTGCCAGCAGCCGCGGACAGGGGGAGACCCAGTACTTC. Protein: CASSRGQGETQYF.

This chain links TRBV6-5 with TRBJ1-1; 12 bases match TRBD1. V lost 8 bases, J lost 10 bases, and 11 bases stayed unmatched. This CDR3 is 14 amino acids long. Germline V gene sequence: CDR1 MNHEY, CDR2 SVGAGI. CDR3: CASRTGTGGNRAFF. The CDR3 DNA sequence: TGTGCCAGCCGCACCGGGACAGGGGGCAACCGAGCTTTCTTT.

This chain uses TRBV7-2 with TRBJ2-1; 7 positions match TRBD2. This CDR3 region has 15 residues. From germline, CDR1 is SGHTA and CDR2 FQGNSA. With V trimmed by 2 bases and J by 7 bases, 8 bases remained unmatched. The CDR3 is CASSLSSGLGNEQFF. The CDR3 DNA reads as TGTGCCAGCAGCTTATCTAGCGGATTAGGGAATGAGCAGTTCTTC.